This is a list of T cell receptor beta chains from one sample in a study of control samples from healthy donors and cancer patients. The assay was immunoSEQ multiplex PCR, and TCRdb's table has in-frame clones only and misses some. Of about 100,000 clones in the sample, roughly 87% are singletons; the top ten hold 15% to 20%. The specimen was blood. These receptors were obtained from a woman in her 50s in good health. The CDR3 runs from the conserved cysteine through the conserved F or W. The order of the fields is clone size, J gene, V gene, D gene, CDR3 DNA, CDR3 protein. The D gene is left open where the match is weak. Size is omitted from some rows. Given values are once, few, many or a class for expanded clones.

>.|TRBJ2-3|TRBV4-1|TRBD1
TGCGCCAGCAGCCCCGGGACAGGGGGACCCGATACGCAGTATTTT
CASSPGTGGPDTQYF
>.|TRBJ2-3|TRBV20-1|.
TGCAGTGCTAGCGACACAGATACGCAGTATTTT
CSASDTDTQYF
>.|TRBJ2-2|TRBV11-2|TRBD2
TGTGCCAGCAGCTCCTACGGGACTAGCGGGTACACCGGGGAGCTGTTTTTT
CASSSYGTSGYTGELFF
>.|TRBJ2-7|TRBV11-3|.
TGTGCCAGCAGCTTAGGAGGGGACGGGTGGCACGAGCAGTACTTC
CASSLGGDGWHEQYF
>.|TRBJ2-2|TRBV5-4|.
TGTGCCAGCAGCTTATCAAGGAACACCGGGGAGCTGTTTTTT
CASSLSRNTGELFF
>.|TRBJ2-1|TRBV19|.
TGTGCCAGTAGTATTCTTCCGGGAAATGAGCAGTTCTTC
CASSILPGNEQFF
>.|TRBJ2-1|TRBV9|TRBD2
TGTGCCAGCAGCGAGTGGACTAGCGGCAACAATGAGCAGTTCTTC
CASSEWTSGNNEQFF
>.|TRBJ2-1|TRBV7-9|.
TGTGCCAGCAGCTTAGATAAACGGGTAGAGCAGTTCTTC
CASSLDKRVEQFF
>.|TRBJ1-5|TRBV7-9|TRBD1
TGTGCCAGCAGCTCCCGGGACAGTCTGAATAGCAATCAGCCCCAGCATTTT
CASSSRDSLNSNQPQHF
>.|TRBJ1-1|TRBV6-5|.
TGTGCCAGCAGTTACTCGAAAGGGGGCACTGAAGCTTTCTTT
CASSYSKGGTEAFF
>.|TRBJ1-1|TRBV4-1|TRBD1
TGCGCCAGCAGCCAGGCCGGGACAGGGGGCACTGAAGCTTTCTTT
CASSQAGTGGTEAFF
>.|TRBJ2-3|TRBV24-1|TRBD2
TGTGCCACCAGTGATTTGGGGAGGGGTTATACGCAGTATTTT
CATSDLGRGYTQYF
>.|TRBJ2-3|TRBV6-2/TRBV6-3|.
TGTGCCAGCAGTTACCTTTACTCGGCCACAGATACGCAGTATTTT
CASSYLYSATDTQYF
>.|TRBJ2-4|TRBV18|.
TGTGCCAGCTCACCGGGAAACATTCAGTACTTC
CASSPGNIQYF
>.|TRBJ2-1|TRBV19|.
TGTGCCAGTAGTATCACCTCATATGAGCAGTTCTTC
CASSITSYEQFF
>.|TRBJ2-7|TRBV11-2|.
TGTGCCAGCCGCGGGGACTCCTACGAGCAGTACTTC
CASRGDSYEQYF
>.|TRBJ2-2|TRBV6-6|.
TGTGCCAGCAGTTACTGGGGGACGGACCTCACCGGGGAGCTGTTTTTT
CASSYWGTDLTGELFF
>.|TRBJ2-2|TRBV14|TRBD2
TGTGCCAGCAGCCCCAAGGGAGCGGGATCGGGCGGGGAGCTGTTTTTT
CASSPKGAGSGGELFF
>.|TRBJ2-7|TRBV19|.
TGTGCCAGTAGTATAGTCCCCGCCCCCTACGAGCAGTACTTC
CASSIVPAPYEQYF
>few|TRBJ2-2|TRBV6-2/TRBV6-3|.
TGTGCCAGCAGTTACTCGGCACCCACCGGGGAGCTGTTTTTT
CASSYSAPTGELFF
>.|TRBJ2-2|TRBV7-9|TRBD1
TGTGCCAGCAGCCGTAGTACCGGGACAGGGATATCCGGGGAGCTGTTTTTT
CASSRSTGTGISGELFF
>.|TRBJ1-5|TRBV5-4|TRBD1
TGTGCCAGCAGCTTATCAGGGACAGGGGGCGGTCAGCCCCAGCATTTT
CASSLSGTGGGQPQHF
>.|TRBJ2-2|TRBV19|TRBD2
TGTGCCAGTACCCTTAGCGGGACTAACACCGGGGAGCTGTTTTTT
CASTLSGTNTGELFF
>.|TRBJ1-6|TRBV5-6|.
TGTGCCAGCAGCTCTACAGGGAATTCACCCCTCCACTTT
CASSSTGNSPLHF
>.|TRBJ2-1|TRBV29-1|.
TGCAGCGTTAACGCGAGGGGTTCAGAAAACGAGCAGTTCTTC
CSVNARGSENEQFF
>few|TRBJ2-3|TRBV9|.
TGTGCCAGCAGATTTGGGGGAGATGGTACAGATACGCAGTATTTT
CASRFGGDGTDTQYF
>.|TRBJ2-5|TRBV7-6|TRBD2
TGTGCCAGCAGCAGATACGAACGAGCGGGGAAAGAGACCCAGTACTTC
CASSRYERAGKETQYF